The clone carrying this TCR beta chain was found a few times. This entry belongs to a study of cytomegalovirus exposure and HLA in healthy donors. This CDR3 comprises 15 residues. Germline V CDR1 and CDR2: SGHTS, YDEGEE. Germline trimming cut 5 bases from V and 5 bases from J; bases unmatched to any gene: 13. The primer mix had 60 Vbeta and 13 Jbeta primers. The protocol was immunoSEQ multiplex PCR, while the TCRdb copy is restricted to in-frame clones and leaves out a portion. The sample carries 100,000 to 150,000 clones, about 15% recorded once. This chain links TRBV5-8 with TRBJ2-7; 7 positions agree with TRBD2. The source is a female donor in good health and CMV-seropositive. What was sequenced was PBMCs. The CDR3 loop is CASRLPLMGGDEQYF. The CDR3 DNA follows: TGTGCCAGCAGGCTTCCCCTTATGGGGGGGGACGAGCAGTACTTC. Looking up the rest from reference TRBV5-8 and TRBJ2-7 gives the full variable domain: EAGVTQSPTHLIKTRGQQATLRCSPISGHTSVYWYQQALGLGLQFLLWYDEGEERNRGNFPPRFSGRQFPNYSSELNVNALELEDSALYLCASRLPLMGGDEQYFGPGTRLTVT.